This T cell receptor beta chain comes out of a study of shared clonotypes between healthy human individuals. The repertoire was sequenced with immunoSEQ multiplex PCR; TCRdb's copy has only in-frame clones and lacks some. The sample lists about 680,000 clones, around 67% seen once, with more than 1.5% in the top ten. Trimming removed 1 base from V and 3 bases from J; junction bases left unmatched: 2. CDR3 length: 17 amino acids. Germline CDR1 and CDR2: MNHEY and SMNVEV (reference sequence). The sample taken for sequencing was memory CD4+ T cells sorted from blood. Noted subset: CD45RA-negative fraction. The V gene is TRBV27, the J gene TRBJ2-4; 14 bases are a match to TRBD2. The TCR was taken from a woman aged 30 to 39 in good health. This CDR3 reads CASSLLGLAGVKNIQYF. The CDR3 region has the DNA TGTGCCAGCAGTTTATTGGGACTAGCGGGAGTCAAAAACATTCAGTACTTC.